Following are 17 T cell receptor beta chains from one sample sequenced in a study of human T cells and chemical hapten exposure. Time point described: patch test 1, 2 weeks after DPC sensitization. Treatment meaning: therapeutic diphenylcyclopropenone sensitization with weekly scalp DPC. TCRdb re-analysed the RACE reads in MiXCR, keeping a single row per CDR3 protein. The top ten clones hold 8.4% of a sample with just under 350,000 distinct CDR3 sequences, around 7% of them seen once. The source material was whole blood, sampled in connection with sensitization to the hapten diphenylcyclopropenone (DPC). The receptors originated from a woman between 18 and 29 years old with alopecia areata. Some clones in this sample may be carry-over from other donors' samples.

Only a few counts were recorded for this clonotype. The chain employs TRBV5-4 and TRBJ1-3; D perhaps matches TRBD1 (5 bases). This CDR3 has 15 residues. The ends were cut back, 4 bases at V and 2 bases at J, with 13 bases in the middle. Looked up from germline, CDR1 is SGHNT and CDR2 is YYREEE (reference sequence). CDR3 sequence (DNA): TGTGCCAGCAGCGCTGGCAGGGTCACTGGAAACACCATATATTTT. Its protein product is CASSAGRVTGNTIYF.

The rearrangement uses TRBV12-5 and TRBJ2-1, with 9 positions matching TRBD2. V was pared by 6 bases and J by 10 bases, with 7 bases of the junction left unmatched. This CDR3 comprises 13 residues. Germline V gene lookup returns CDR1 LGHNT and CDR2 FRNRAP. The CDR3 DNA sequence: TGTGCTAGTGGGGGACTAGCACTAAGAGAGCAGTTCTTC. Protein product: CASGGLALREQFF.

This clonotype was seen only a few times. The chain uses TRBV2 and TRBJ2-3; 14 bases fit TRBD2. Losses at the gene ends were 6 bases for V and 5 bases for J; bases not matched to a gene: 7. CDR1 is SNHLY and CDR2 is FYNNEI in the germline V gene. The CDR3 has 16 amino acids. The CDR3 coding sequence is TGTGCCAGCAGCTTGGGACTAGCGGGGGCCAGAGATACGCAGTATTTT. This encodes CASSLGLAGARDTQYF. Filled out from reference TRBV2 and TRBJ2-3, the complete variable domain reads EPEVTQTPSHQVTQMGQEVILRCVPISNHLYFYWYRQILGQKVEFLVSFYNNEISEKSEIFDDQFSVERPDGSNFTLKIRSTKLEDSAMYFCASSLGLAGARDTQYFGPGTRLTVL.

Here the CDR3 DNA reads TGTGCCAGCAGTTACAGGGCAGGAAGCTCTGGGGCCAACGTCCTGACTTTC. It encodes CASSYRAGSSGANVLTF. The J gene is TRBJ2-6, the V gene TRBV6-2 or TRBV6-3; D not certain. This CDR3 region has 17 residues. Germline loops: CDR1 MNHEY, CDR2 SVGEGT. V lost 2 bases to trimming and J lost 0 bases, with 11 bases between them.

Note on this clonotype: A single base separates this from a much larger clone, so it may be a read error. The final CDR3 position lacks the conserved phenylalanine or tryptophan, pointing to a likely read error. The chain has TRBV5-1 and TRBJ2-3; 10 bases match TRBD2. The CDR3 consists of 17 residues. Unmatched junction bases numbered 7, after V lost 0 bases and J lost 3 bases. The germline CDR1 and CDR2 sequences are SGHRS and YFSETQ. The CDR3 DNA follows: TGCGCCAGCAGCTTGGACGCTAGCGGGGGTCGGACAGATACGCAGTATATT. Protein product: CASSLDASGGRTDTQYI.

This clonotype was counted only a few times. The chain has TRBV5-4 and TRBJ2-5, with 7 bases fitting TRBD2. The CDR3 totals 14 residues. Germline loops: CDR1 SGHNT, CDR2 YYREEE (reference sequence). V shed 3 bases, J shed 1 base, and the junction held 3 bases outside the gene matches. CDR3 coding DNA: TGTGCCAGCAGCTCCAGCGGGGCCCAAGAGACCCAGTACTTC. Translated: CASSSSGAQETQYF.

Concerning this clonotype itself: A much larger clone sits a single nucleotide away, making a read error possible. The rearrangement joins TRBV6-5 to TRBJ1-1; no reliable D call. CDR3 size: 15 residues. From germline, CDR1 is MNHEY and CDR2 SVGAGI. In DNA, the CDR3 is TGTGCCAGCAGTTACGGTCCGGGCGCCGGTCCTGAAGTTTTCTTT. Translation gives CASSYGPGAGPEVFF.

This clonotype was detected only a few times. The rearrangement links TRBV2 to TRBJ2-6; unclear D gene. V gave up 5 bases and J gave up 0 bases, with 8 bases separating them. CDR3 length: 15 amino acids. CDR1 and CDR2 (germline): SNHLY, FYNNEI. The CDR3 sequence: CASSKGFSGANVLTF. Written as DNA, the CDR3 is TGTGCCAGCAGTAAAGGTTTCTCTGGGGCCAACGTCCTGACTTTC.

This clonotype has a count of ten or more. The chain carries TRBV28 and TRBJ2-1, with 7 bases identical to TRBD2. This CDR3 has 17 residues. In germline, CDR1 is MDHEN, CDR2 SYDVKM. The J segment lost 3 bases and the V segment lost 5 bases, leaving 13 bases of the junction unmatched. Here the CDR3 reads CASSPPSGGLNYNEQFF. The CDR3 DNA follows: TGTGCCAGCAGTCCCCCCTCGGGGGGTCTGAACTACAATGAGCAGTTCTTC.

The chain couples TRBV13 to TRBJ2-7; 8 nucleotides agree with TRBD1. Trimming at V came to 4 bases and at J to 11 bases, leaving 13 bases not matched to a gene. CDR3 length: 14 amino acids. Germline assignment: CDR1 PRHDT and CDR2 FYEKMQ (reference sequence). CDR3 loop: CASSSGTGISKEYF. DNA of the CDR3: TGTGCCAGCAGCTCCGGGACAGGTATTTCCAAAGAGTACTTC.

This clonotype has just a few counts. The rearrangement joins TRBV7-8 to TRBJ2-5, with a possible D match to TRBD2 (5 bases). The CDR3 sequence is 13 residues long. Germline assignment: CDR1 SGHVS and CDR2 FQNEAQ. V lost 5 bases and J lost 5, with 12 bases in between. CDR3 bases: TGTGCCAGCAGCGGAGAGGGATATGAGACCCAGTACTTC. Protein sequence: CASSGEGYETQYF.

The rearrangement uses TRBV28 and TRBJ1-1; TRBD1 might be the D (5 bases). The CDR3 runs 17 residues. Trimming stripped 6 bases from V and 0 bases from J, with 20 bases between. Looked up from germline, CDR1 is MDHEN and CDR2 is SYDVKM. The CDR3 nucleotides read TGTGCCAGCAGGTCGTCCCAGGGTTCAAAAATGAACACTGAAGCTTTCTTT. The encoded protein is CASRSSQGSKMNTEAFF.

This clonotype was seen more than once but under ten times. The chain uses TRBV14 and TRBJ1-6; D gene uncertain. The germline V gene encodes CDR1 SGHDN and CDR2 FVKESK. The CDR3 has 14 residues. With 1 base removed from V and 7 bases from J, the gap between germline ends came to 8 bases. CDR3 in DNA: TGTGCCAGCAGCCAAGGTCACTTCAATTCACCCCTCCACTTT. Translation: CASSQGHFNSPLHF. Full variable domain (remainder filled in from reference TRBV14 and TRBJ1-6): EAGVTQFPSHSVIEKGQTVTLRCDPISGHDNLYWYRRVMGKEIKFLLHFVKESKQDESGMPNNRFLAERTGGTYSTLKVQPAELEDSGVYFCASSQGHFNSPLHFGNGTRLTVT.

V and J are TRBV7-2 and TRBJ2-7; 7 positions match TRBD1. This CDR3 has 14 amino acids. The germline V gene encodes CDR1 SGHTA and CDR2 FQGNSA. The V and J ends lost 3 bases and 4 bases, in that order; junction bases with no gene match: 6. CDR3 residues: CASSLGQSAYEQYF. DNA of the CDR3: TGTGCCAGCAGCTTGGGACAGTCCGCGTACGAGCAGTACTTC.

On this clonotype: This may arise from a read error, as a much more abundant clone is one base away. J is TRBJ1-5 and V is TRBV6-6; D remains unclear. V was pared by 7 bases and J by 6 bases, with 10 bases between. The length of the CDR3 is 12 residues. Per germline, CDR1 MNHNY and CDR2 SVGAGI (reference sequence). The CDR3 bases are TGTGCCAGCATCGGGGAAGGTCAGCCCCAGCATTTT. Translated: CASIGEGQPQHF.

This clonotype has only a few counts. The chain employs TRBV3-1 and TRBJ2-1; D is uncertain. CDR1 LGHDT and CDR2 YNNKEL come from the germline V gene (reference sequence). The length of the CDR3 is 16 residues. The V end lost 1 base, the J end lost 8 bases, and 18 bases lay between the germline ends. CDR3 protein: CASSQVGGVIWDEQFF. Written as DNA, the CDR3 is TGTGCCAGCAGCCAAGTCGGCGGAGTAATATGGGATGAGCAGTTCTTC.

The rearrangement links TRBV20-1 to TRBJ1-3, with 7 bases aligning to TRBD1. CDR1 is DFQATT, CDR2 SNEGSKA, per germline (reference sequence). The CDR3 totals 15 residues. The junction had 8 bases not matched to a gene; V was cut back by 6 bases and J by 0 bases. This CDR3 reads CSARMGQNSGNTIYF. CDR3 coding DNA: TGCAGTGCACGAATGGGACAGAACTCTGGAAACACCATATATTTT.